Following are 17 T cell receptor beta chains from one sample sequenced in a study of OX40 agonist ivuxolimab in advanced cancers. Library generation was performed with the immunoSEQ multiplex PCR assay. This is the immuneACCESS table as TCRdb keeps it, with only in-frame sequences that have V and J called. A part of the clones is gone; compared with another copy, unresolved V genes explain less than half, and the rest is unexplained. This sample holds around 69,000 clones; roughly 87% were observed only once. Roughly 3.1% of the sample lies in the top ten. The specimen was CD4+ or CD8+ T cells sorted from blood, collected in a trial of the OX40 agonist ivuxolimab. All receptors come from an adult with an advanced solid tumor such as melanoma, head and neck, liver or kidney cancer.

The rearrangement links TRBV9 to TRBJ1-1; D not resolved. Germline-derived CDR1 and CDR2 are SGDLS and YYNGEE. The CDR3 extends over 13 amino acids. The V end lost 7 bases, the J end lost 0 bases, and 10 bases lay between the germline ends. DNA of the CDR3: TGTGCCAGCCGGCGGCAAATGAACACTGAAGCTTTCTTT. Translated: CASRRQMNTEAFF.

This sequence joins TRBV25-1 and TRBJ1-1; D perhaps matches TRBD1 (5 bases). Germline V gives CDR1 MGHDK, CDR2 SYGVNS. Trimming removed 7 bases from V and 8 bases from J, with 20 bases in between. There are 14 residues in the CDR3. In nucleotides, the CDR3 is TGTGCCAGCACCCCCCGAGCAGGGTCGAGGGAAGCTTTCTTT. Translated: CASTPRAGSREAFF. Variable domain in full (rest from reference TRBV25-1 and TRBJ1-1): EADIYQTPRYLVIGTGKKITLECSQTMGHDKMYWYQQDPGMELHLIHYSYGVNSTEKGDLSSESTVSRIRTEHFPLTLESARPSHTSQYLCASTPRAGSREAFFGQGTRLTVV.

CDR3 DNA sequence: TGTGCCAGCAGTCTAAGAGAAGGCAATCAGCCCCAGCATTTT. Amino acids: CASSLREGNQPQHF. The chain carries TRBV6-6 and TRBJ1-5, with no clear D. V lost 5 bases and J lost 2, with 10 bases in between. The CDR3 length is 14 residues. Germline lookup yields CDR1 MNHNY and CDR2 SVGAGI (reference sequence).

The table lists this clone with a few counts. The genes are TRBV11-2 and TRBJ2-7, with TRBD2 identical over 8 bases. The V gene end was trimmed by 5 bases and the J gene end by 4 bases; junction bases not matched to a gene: 7. The CDR3 loop spans 14 amino acids. Germline CDR1 is SGHAT and CDR2 is FQNNGV. The DNA for the CDR3 is TGTGCCAGCAGCATCGGACTAGCAGCATACGAGCAGTACTTC. Amino acids: CASSIGLAAYEQYF.

The chain uses TRBV6-4 and TRBJ1-1; D is ambiguous. Trimming shortened V by 5 bases and J by 1 base, and 8 bases separated the two germline ends. Germline CDR1 MRHNA, CDR2 SNTAGT. This CDR3 has 13 residues. The CDR3 DNA sequence: TGTGCCAGCAGTTTGGTTGCGAACACTGAAGCTTTCTTT. Amino acid sequence: CASSLVANTEAFF.

This chain connects TRBV14 to TRBJ2-7, with 7 bases fitting TRBD2. CDR3 length equals 17 residues. Germline V gene sequence: CDR1 SGHDN, CDR2 FVKESK. Trimming at V came to 1 base and at J to 3 bases, leaving 12 bases not matched to a gene. CDR3 in amino acids: CASSQGEKERGIYEQYF. The CDR3 nucleotides read TGTGCCAGCAGCCAAGGCGAGAAGGAGCGGGGAATCTACGAGCAGTACTTC.

The J gene is TRBJ1-1, the V gene TRBV5-1; maybe TRBD1 (5 bases). The CDR3 runs to 16 residues. The germline V gene has CDR1 SGHRS and CDR2 YFSETQ. V lost 1 base and J 4 bases, leaving 17 bases between the germline ends. CDR3 loop: CASSLSGGPPLTEAFF. The DNA for the CDR3 is TGCGCCAGCAGCTTGTCCGGGGGTCCTCCTCTCACTGAAGCTTTCTTT.

The chain has TRBV25-1 and TRBJ1-2, with D unclear. The V gene's germline CDR1 is MGHDK and CDR2 SYGVNS. CDR3 length: 13 amino acids. Trimming removed 3 bases from V and 7 bases from J, with 12 bases in between. Written as DNA, the CDR3 is TGTGCCAGCAGTGATTTTTCCAGGCGTGGCTACACCTTC. It specifies CASSDFSRRGYTF.

The chain carries TRBV5-6 and TRBJ2-2, with no clear D. The CDR3 contains 17 residues. With 3 bases removed from V and 0 bases from J, the gap between germline ends came to 15 bases. Germline-derived CDR1 and CDR2 are SGHDT and YYEEEE. The CDR3 DNA reads as TGTGCCAGCAGCTCGGACCTAAGAATTGCGAACACCGGGGAGCTGTTTTTT. Encoded protein: CASSSDLRIANTGELFF.

As regards this clone: Within the sample, other DNA sequences also encode this same CDR3. The V and J genes are TRBV19 and TRBJ2-7; TRBD2 agrees at 7 bases. The CDR3 totals 13 residues. Germline CDR1 reads LNHDA; CDR2 reads SQIVND (reference sequence). Trimming cost V 5 bases and J 0 bases; bases outside gene matches: 1. CDR3 protein: CASSPGGSYEQYF. The DNA for the CDR3 is TGTGCCAGTAGTCCGGGGGGCTCCTACGAGCAGTACTTC.

The gene calls are TRBV10-3 and TRBJ2-6; possible D gene TRBD2, 5 bases. V lost 6 bases, J lost 6 bases, and 12 bases lay in between. Germline V gives CDR1 ENHRY, CDR2 SYGVKD. This CDR3 comprises 14 residues. CDR3 nucleotides: TGTGCCATCAGACCCGACCGGGAGGCCAACGTCCTGACTTTC. It is translated as CAIRPDREANVLTF.

This chain joins TRBV9 and TRBJ1-3; D is ambiguous. The CDR3 sequence is 15 residues long. The V and J ends lost 1 base and 2 bases respectively, with 10 bases between them. Germline V gene data show CDR1 as SGDLS and CDR2 as YYNGEE. DNA of the CDR3: TGTGCCAGCAGCGTATATCCGGGGACTGGAAACACCATATATTTT. Its protein is CASSVYPGTGNTIYF.

This clone was counted once. This chain joins TRBV11-2 and TRBJ2-5; D unresolved. Germline V CDR1 and CDR2: SGHAT, FQNNGV. Trimming pared 1 base from V and 4 bases from J, leaving 1 base between. This CDR3 spans 11 amino acids. CDR3 sequence reads: CASSLAETQYF. The DNA of the CDR3 is TGTGCCAGCAGCTTAGCAGAGACCCAGTACTTC.

The V and J genes are TRBV4-1 and TRBJ1-6; TRBD1 aligns across 9 bases. Trimming cost V 4 bases and J 7 bases; bases outside gene matches: 8. Germline assignment: CDR1 MGHRA and CDR2 YSYEKL. The CDR3 contains 16 residues. The CDR3 sequence: CASSPSSTGGNSPLHF. CDR3 coding DNA: TGCGCCAGCAGCCCCTCCTCGACAGGGGGGAATTCACCCCTCCACTTT.

This chain links TRBV15 with TRBJ1-1, with TRBD1 identical over 8 bases. There are 16 residues in the CDR3. V shed 6 bases, J shed 0 bases, and the junction held 9 bases outside the gene matches. Per the germline V gene, CDR1 is LNHNV and CDR2 is YYDKDF (reference sequence). The CDR3 spells CATSPDREPLNTEAFF. The CDR3 DNA follows: TGTGCCACCAGTCCGGACAGGGAGCCTTTGAACACTGAAGCTTTCTTT.

Notes on this clone: One end of the junction does not line up with germline, which may come from a read error. The sample carries other DNA sequences with the same CDR3. The genes are TRBV10-3 and TRBJ1-2; D unresolved. This CDR3 region has 13 residues. Looked up from germline, CDR1 is ENHRY and CDR2 is SYGVKD. CDR3 sequence (DNA): TGCGCCATCAGTGCCGGAGAAGTCGATGGCTACACCTTC. This encodes CAISAGEVDGYTF.

The gene calls are TRBV7-9 and TRBJ1-1; D remains unclear. CDR3 length equals 15 residues. The germline V and J ends were trimmed by 5 bases and 1 base, with 14 bases remaining between them. CDR1 and CDR2 (germline): SEHNR, FQNEAQ (reference sequence). The CDR3 spells CASSPPRTKNTEAFF. Written as DNA, the CDR3 is TGTGCCAGCAGCCCCCCCCGGACGAAGAACACTGAAGCTTTCTTT.